Each of the 11 T cell receptor beta chains below was sequenced from the same sample in a study of cytomegalovirus exposure and HLA in healthy donors. With 60 Vbeta and 13 Jbeta primers, the PCR was carried out. Data came from immunoSEQ multiplex PCR; TCRdb stores just in-frame clones and leaves some out. The sample yields 160,000 or so clones, around 80% seen once. The material sequenced was PBMCs. These receptors came from a woman between 40 and 55 years old in good health and CMV-seronegative.

The chain has TRBV28 and TRBJ1-2, with TRBD1 as a possible D gene (6 bases). Germline CDR1 reads MDHEN; CDR2 reads SYDVKM. V was pared by 6 bases and J by 3 bases, with 14 bases between. The CDR3 extends over 14 amino acids. Here the CDR3 reads CASRAGQTDYGYTF. Written as DNA, the CDR3 is TGTGCCAGCAGGGCTGGACAGACCGACTATGGCTACACCTTC.

The chain is built from TRBV5-1 and TRBJ2-7, with TRBD2 matching 9 bases. This CDR3 region has 15 residues. Trimming removed 4 bases from V and 2 bases from J; junction bases left unmatched: 7. Germline-derived CDR1 and CDR2 are SGHRS and YFSETQ. The CDR3 reads CASSPGTSSTYEQYF. The CDR3 DNA follows: TGCGCCAGCAGCCCCGGGACTAGCAGTACCTACGAGCAGTACTTC.

In DNA, the CDR3 is TGTGCCAGCAGCTGGCACAGGGATCGGGACACTGAAGCTTTCTTT. Protein sequence: CASSWHRDRDTEAFF. The J gene is TRBJ1-1, the V gene TRBV11-2, with TRBD1 as a possible D gene (6 bases). Germline loops: CDR1 SGHAT, CDR2 FQNNGV. Trimming removed 4 bases from V and 3 bases from J, with 15 bases in between. The CDR3 has 15 amino acids.

In this sample, this clone turned up a few times. The chain is built from TRBV5-4 and TRBJ2-3, with TRBD2 matching 10 bases. The CDR3 runs 14 residues. V lost 4 bases, J lost 6 bases, and 5 bases stayed unmatched. The germline V gene has CDR1 SGHNT and CDR2 YYREEE (reference sequence). The CDR3 loop reads CASSQREGGDTQYF. CDR3 DNA sequence: TGTGCCAGCAGCCAGCGGGAGGGCGGGGATACGCAGTATTTT.

The chain links TRBV5-1 to TRBJ2-2; TRBD2 agrees at 10 bases. From germline, CDR1 is SGHRS and CDR2 YFSETQ. J lost 2 bases, V lost 3 bases, and 4 bases had no gene match. This CDR3 contains 16 residues. The CDR3 sequence: CASSWTSGANTGELFF. In DNA form, the CDR3 reads TGCGCCAGCAGCTGGACTAGCGGAGCCAACACCGGGGAGCTGTTTTTT.

The J gene is TRBJ2-5, the V gene TRBV6-6; TRBD1 matches at 11 bases. The J segment lost 4 bases and the V segment lost 6 bases, leaving 7 bases of the junction unmatched. Germline values: CDR1 MNHNY, CDR2 SVGAGI (reference sequence). The CDR3 extends over 15 amino acids. The CDR3 DNA reads TGTGCCAGCAGCCCAGGACAGGGGGCACCAGAGACCCAGTACTTC. Protein product: CASSPGQGAPETQYF.

V and J are TRBV28 and TRBJ1-3, with 9 bases lining up with TRBD1. Germline loops: CDR1 MDHEN, CDR2 SYDVKM. V trimming: 4 bases; J trimming: 4 bases; junction bases outside the gene matches: 5. This CDR3 is built from 15 residues. CDR3 sequence: CASSSRDREGNTIYF. The CDR3 bases are TGTGCCAGCAGTTCGAGGGACAGGGAGGGAAACACCATATATTTT. Using reference TRBV28 and TRBJ1-3 for the parts outside the CDR3, the full variable domain is DVKVTQSSRYLVKRTGEKVFLECVQDMDHENMFWYRQDPGLGLRLIYFSYDVKMKEKGDIPEGYSVSREKKERFSLILESASTNQTSMYLCASSSRDREGNTIYFGEGSWLTVV.

This clone was seen once. V is TRBV27 and J is TRBJ2-7; the D gene is possibly TRBD2 (6 bases). Germline CDR1 and CDR2: MNHEY and SMNVEV (reference sequence). The CDR3 has 11 residues. The ends were cut back, 3 bases at V and 9 bases at J, with 9 bases in the middle. The CDR3 loop reads CASSFSGVQYF. In DNA form, the CDR3 reads TGTGCCAGCAGTTTTTCGGGAGTGCAGTACTTC.

The gene calls are TRBV7-2 and TRBJ2-1, with 10 bases identical to TRBD2. The germline V gene has CDR1 SGHTA and CDR2 FQGNSA. After removal of 4 bases from V and 8 bases from J, the junction contained 8 bases not matched to a gene. The CDR3 runs to 15 residues. This CDR3 is CASSYQLAGVHEQFF. CDR3 DNA: TGTGCCAGCAGCTACCAGCTAGCGGGAGTCCATGAGCAGTTCTTC.

This clone was observed once. CDR3 loop: CASSIGGHSYEQYF. The CDR3, as DNA: TGTGCCAGTAGTATCGGGGGGCATTCCTACGAGCAGTACTTC. The chain combines TRBV19 with TRBJ2-7; TRBD2 might be the D (7 bases). Trimming left V 3 bases short and J 1 base short, with 10 bases between. Per germline, CDR1 LNHDA and CDR2 SQIVND (reference sequence). The CDR3 loop spans 14 amino acids.

This chain connects TRBV7-8 to TRBJ2-1; 7 positions match TRBD1. This CDR3 has 14 residues. V was pared by 5 bases and J by 4 bases, with 5 bases of the junction left unmatched. Germline lookup yields CDR1 SGHVS and CDR2 FQNEAQ. The CDR3 nucleotides read TGTGCCAGCAGCACGGTACAGGGGTACAATGAGCAGTTCTTC. This translates into CASSTVQGYNEQFF.